These T cell receptor beta chains were read from a single sample in a study of T cells in Graves' hyperthyroidism and ophthalmopathy. MiXCR was run by TCRdb on the multiplex PCR reads, yielding one entry per CDR3 protein. Altogether more than 550,000 distinct CDR3 sequences are present, 45% being singletons, with the ten largest covering under 8.5%. The sample consisted of peripheral blood or thyroid tissue (not recorded which). Every receptor here comes from an adult man with Graves' disease, either hyperthyroidism or ophthalmopathy (not recorded which). The CDR3 runs from the conserved cysteine through the conserved F or W. The D gene is left open where the match is weak. Expanded clones are given a class, and other clones once, few, many or no size at all.

12	TRBV2	TRBJ1-4	many	-	TGTGCCAGCAGCGTCTATAATGAAAAACTGTTTTTT	CASSVYNEKLFF
15	TRBV12-3/TRBV12-4	TRBJ1-6	few	-	TGTGCCAGCAGTTTTGGGATAGGGGGAAGTTCACCCCTCCACTTT	CASSFGIGGSSPLHF
13	TRBV7-9	TRBJ1-2	many	-	TGTGCCAGCAGCTCCCCATCCTACTATGGCTACACCTTC	CASSSPSYYGYTF
13	TRBV20-1	TRBJ2-5	-	TRBD2	TGCAGCCCCCAACTAGCGGGAGAGGAGACCCAGTACTTC	CSPQLAGEETQYF
13	TRBV7-9	TRBJ2-2	few	-	TGTGCCAGCAGCCAAACCGAAGCCGGGGAGCTGTTTTTT	CASSQTEAGELFF
13	TRBV9	TRBJ1-1	-	-	TGTGCCAGTGGGAGACAGGCTAACACTGAAGCTTTCTTT	CASGRQANTEAFF
10	TRBV29-1	TRBJ1-2	-	-	TGCAGAGCCGACAGGTCGGGCTACACCTTC	CRADRSGYTF
13	TRBV2	TRBJ1-4	many	TRBD1	TGTGCCAGCGGGACAGGGACTAATGAAAAACTGTTTTTT	CASGTGTNEKLFF
15	TRBV7-8	TRBJ2-7	many	-	TGTGCCAGCAGCCTACGGCGCCTCCCGAGGGACGAGCAGTACTTC	CASSLRRLPRDEQYF
13	TRBV5-1	TRBJ1-4	few	-	TGCGCCAGCAGCTCGGGGAACCGGGAGAAACTGTTTTTT	CASSSGNREKLFF
12	TRBV15	TRBJ1-6	-	-	TGTGCCACCAGCAGAGGGTACGCACCCCTCCACTTT	CATSRGYAPLHF